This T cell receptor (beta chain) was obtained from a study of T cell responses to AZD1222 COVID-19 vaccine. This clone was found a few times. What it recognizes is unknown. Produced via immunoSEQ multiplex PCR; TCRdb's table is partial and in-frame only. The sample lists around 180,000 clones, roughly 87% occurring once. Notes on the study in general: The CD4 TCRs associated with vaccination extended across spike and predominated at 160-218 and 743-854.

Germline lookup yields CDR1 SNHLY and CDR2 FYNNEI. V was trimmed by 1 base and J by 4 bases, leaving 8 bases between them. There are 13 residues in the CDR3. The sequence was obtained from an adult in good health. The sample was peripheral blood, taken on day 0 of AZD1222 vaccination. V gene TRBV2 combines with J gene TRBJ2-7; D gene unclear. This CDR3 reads CASSEGIGYEQYF. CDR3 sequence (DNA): TGTGCCAGCAGTGAAGGGATTGGGTACGAGCAGTACTTC.